One sample yielded the 16 T cell receptor beta chains listed below, sequenced in a study of stem cell transplantation in POMP-related autoinflammatory disease. The repertoire was sequenced with immunoSEQ multiplex PCR; TCRdb's copy has only in-frame clones and lacks some. This sample has some 68,000 clones, with about nine tenths found just once. The sequencing here drew on CD4+ T cells from PBMCs, taken after stem cell transplantation. The receptors here all came from a human patient with POMP-related autoinflammation and immune dysregulation (PRAID). Some T cells may trace back to the graft donor.

The V and J genes are TRBV21-1 and TRBJ2-1; the table's D call, TRBD2, has no DNA check behind it. TRBV21-1 is a pseudogene segment. This CDR3 has 15 amino acids. As DNA, the CDR3 is TGTGCCAGCAGCAAGGGGCGGGGGGAGGACAATGAGCAGTTCTTC. This translates into CASSKGRGEDNEQFF.

The rearrangement joins TRBV6-1 to TRBJ1-6; possible D gene TRBD1, 6 bases. The ends were cut back, 6 bases at V and 10 bases at J, with 16 bases in the middle. Looked up from germline, CDR1 is MNHNS and CDR2 is SASEGT. CDR3 length: 14 residues. CDR3 DNA sequence: TGTGCCAGCAGCTTTGACAGGATCGTATCACCCCTCCACTTT. Translating it yields CASSFDRIVSPLHF.

The CDR3 DNA reads TGCGCCAGCAGCTTGGCCCTGGAGGCGGGCTATGGCTACACCTTC. Residues: CASSLALEAGYGYTF. The chain uses TRBV5-1 and TRBJ1-2, with D unclear. CDR1 is SGHRS, CDR2 YFSETQ, per germline. This CDR3 comprises 15 residues. The V end lost 0 bases, the J end lost 4 bases, and 13 bases lay between the germline ends.

The count of this clone is one. This chain uses TRBV19 with TRBJ2-5; perhaps TRBD2 as D (5 bases). Looked up from germline, CDR1 is LNHDA and CDR2 is SQIVND (reference sequence). V was pared by 6 bases and J by 3 bases, with 17 bases between. The CDR3 contains 15 residues. CDR3 bases: TGTGCCAGTAGCCCCACGGACTGGAATAAAGAGACCCAGTACTTC. It is translated as CASSPTDWNKETQYF. The full variable domain, rest sourced from reference TRBV19 and TRBJ2-5, is DGGITQSPKYLFRKEGQNVTLSCEQNLNHDAMYWYRQDPGQGLRLIYYSQIVNDFQKGDIAEGYSVSREKKESFPLTVTSAQKNPTAFYLCASSPTDWNKETQYFGPGTRLLVL.

The rearrangement links TRBV5-1 to TRBJ2-3, with 7 nucleotides matching TRBD2. The V gene end was trimmed by 2 bases and the J gene end by 7 bases; junction bases not matched to a gene: 10. The CDR3 sequence is 15 residues long. Germline V gene lookup returns CDR1 SGHRS and CDR2 YFSETQ. CDR3 nucleotide sequence: TGCGCCAGCAGCTTCCCGGGAGGCCCTACGAATACGCAGTATTTT. Its protein product is CASSFPGGPTNTQYF. The full variable domain, its missing parts supplied by reference TRBV5-1 and TRBJ2-3, is KAGVTQTPRYLIKTRGQQVTLSCSPISGHRSVSWYQQTPGQGLQFLFEYFSETQRNKGNFPGRFSGRQFSNSRSEMNVSTLELGDSALYLCASSFPGGPTNTQYFGPGTRLTVL.

This chain links TRBV18 with TRBJ2-7, with 7 bases that match TRBD2. The V segment lost 1 base and the J segment 1 base; nucleotides outside the gene matches: 4. The CDR3 contains 15 residues. Germline CDR1 and CDR2: KGHSH and LQKENI. CDR3 sequence reads: CASSPLPGGSYEQYV. The CDR3 DNA is TGTGCCAGCTCACCACTTCCGGGGGGTTCCTACGAGCAGTACGTC.

The chain carries TRBV13 and TRBJ2-1, with D possibly matching TRBD2 (6 bases). The CDR3 is 16 residues long. V was pared by 2 bases and J by 4 bases, with 15 bases between. CDR1 is PRHDT, CDR2 FYEKMQ, per germline (reference sequence). CDR3 sequence (DNA): TGTGCCAGCAGCTTACGGGGGACTGCGGCTTACAATGAGCAGTTCTTC. Translating gives CASSLRGTAAYNEQFF.

The chain recombines TRBV24-1 with TRBJ2-2; 7 nucleotides align to TRBD1. This CDR3 has 20 residues. The germline V gene has CDR1 KGHDR and CDR2 SFDVKD. V shed 4 bases and J 2 bases; nucleotides not matched to a gene: 18. In nucleotides, the CDR3 is TGTGCCACCAGTGACAGGACAGGCGACGGCACGGCGATTAACACCGGGGAGCTGTTTTTT. It specifies CATSDRTGDGTAINTGELFF.

J is TRBJ2-3 and V is TRBV5-1; TRBD2 matches at 7 bases. Trimming removed 0 bases from V and 3 bases from J; junction bases left unmatched: 13. The length of the CDR3 is 18 residues. Looked up from germline, CDR1 is SGHRS and CDR2 is YFSETQ. The CDR3 region has the DNA TGCGCCAGCAGCTTGGACCCCTCCCCCGGGGGGTCGACAGATACGCAGTATTTT. It yields the protein CASSLDPSPGGSTDTQYF.

The CDR3 sequence is CASSVAPTEGQETQYF. CDR3 in DNA: TGTGCCAGCAGCGTAGCTCCCACAGAGGGGCAAGAGACCCAGTACTTC. The J gene is TRBJ2-5, the V gene TRBV9, with D tentatively TRBD1 or TRBD2 (5 bases each). The V gene's germline CDR1 is SGDLS and CDR2 YYNGEE. This CDR3 region has 16 residues. The germline V and J ends were trimmed by 0 bases and 2 bases, with 14 bases remaining between them.

This clone was seen once. The CDR3 here is CASNVGPLDYGYTF. CDR3 nucleotides: TGTGCCAGTAACGTAGGACCTCTGGACTATGGCTACACCTTC. The chain recombines TRBV19 with TRBJ1-2; D gene unclear. There are 14 residues in the CDR3. Germline lookup yields CDR1 LNHDA and CDR2 SQIVND (reference sequence). V was shortened by 7 bases and J by 3 bases, with 15 bases between the two germline ends.

V gene TRBV28 combines with J gene TRBJ2-7; 11 bases match TRBD2. The V gene's germline CDR1 is MDHEN and CDR2 SYDVKM. The CDR3 has 15 residues. J was trimmed by 2 bases and V by 1 base; bases with no gene match: 1. The chain's CDR3 is CASSLLLAGAYEQYF. DNA of the CDR3: TGTGCCAGCAGTTTATTACTAGCGGGAGCCTACGAGCAGTACTTC. Variable domain in full (rest from reference TRBV28 and TRBJ2-7): DVKVTQSSRYLVKRTGEKVFLECVQDMDHENMFWYRQDPGLGLRLIYFSYDVKMKEKGDIPEGYSVSREKKERFSLILESASTNQTSMYLCASSLLLAGAYEQYFGPGTRLTVT.

The chain has TRBV5-1 and TRBJ2-5; D may be TRBD2 (6 bases). CDR1 SGHRS and CDR2 YFSETQ come from the germline V gene. Trimming removed 5 bases from V and 6 bases from J, with 17 bases in between. The CDR3 is 14 amino acids. In nucleotides, the CDR3 is TGCGCCAGCAGTCCGAGGGGAGGCTTACAGACCCAGTACTTC. Amino acid sequence: CASSPRGGLQTQYF.

The V call is TRBV4-1, the J call TRBJ1-4, with D possibly TRBD1 on 5 matching bases. Germline CDR1 reads MGHRA; CDR2 reads YSYEKL. V shed 0 bases and J shed 0 bases, with 8 bases lying between them. This CDR3 is built from 16 residues. The CDR3 DNA sequence: TGCGCCAGCAGCCAAGATCGGGGGACAACTAATGAAAAACTGTTTTTT. Translating it yields CASSQDRGTTNEKLFF.

This clone was detected once. The rearrangement uses TRBV5-4 and TRBJ2-5, with 12 bases fitting TRBD2. The CDR3 is 15 residues long. Losses at the gene ends were 4 bases for V and 6 bases for J; bases not matched to a gene: 7. Germline V gene data show CDR1 as SGHNT and CDR2 as YYREEE (reference sequence). The CDR3 here is CASSVGTSGLKTQYF. As DNA, the CDR3 is TGTGCCAGCAGCGTGGGGACTAGCGGGCTGAAGACCCAGTACTTC.

The sample holds a few counts of this clone. The J gene is TRBJ1-3, the V gene TRBV28; weak D call: TRBD1 (6 bases). Germline assignment: CDR1 MDHEN and CDR2 SYDVKM. Trimming shortened V by 6 bases and J by 0 bases, and 15 bases separated the two germline ends. The CDR3 contains 16 residues. The CDR3 loop is CASSPAGHLSGNTIYF. In nucleotides, the CDR3 is TGTGCCAGCAGCCCCGCGGGACACCTCTCTGGAAACACCATATATTTT.